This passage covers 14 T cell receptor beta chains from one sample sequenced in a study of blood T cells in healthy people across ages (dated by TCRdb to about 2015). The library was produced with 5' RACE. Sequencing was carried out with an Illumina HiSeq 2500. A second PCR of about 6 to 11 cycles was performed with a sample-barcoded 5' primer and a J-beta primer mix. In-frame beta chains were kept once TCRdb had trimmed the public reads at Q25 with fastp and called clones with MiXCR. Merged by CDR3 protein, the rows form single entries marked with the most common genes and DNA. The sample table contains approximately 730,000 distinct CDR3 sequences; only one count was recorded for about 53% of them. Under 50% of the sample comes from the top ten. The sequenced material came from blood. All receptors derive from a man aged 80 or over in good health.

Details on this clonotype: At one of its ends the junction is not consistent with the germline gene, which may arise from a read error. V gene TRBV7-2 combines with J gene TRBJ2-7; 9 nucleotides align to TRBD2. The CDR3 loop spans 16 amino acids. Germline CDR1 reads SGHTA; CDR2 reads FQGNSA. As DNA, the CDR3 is TGTGTCAGCAGCGGAGGTGGGACTAGCAGAGCCTACGAGCAGTACTTC. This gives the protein CVSSGGGTSRAYEQYF.

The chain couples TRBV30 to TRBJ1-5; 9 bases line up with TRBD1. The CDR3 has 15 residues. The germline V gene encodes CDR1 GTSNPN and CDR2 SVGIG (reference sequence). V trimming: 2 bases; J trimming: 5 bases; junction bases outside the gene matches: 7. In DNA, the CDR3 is TGTGCCTGGAGTCCCGGGGACAGGGAACATCAGCCCCAGCATTTT. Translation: CAWSPGDREHQPQHF.

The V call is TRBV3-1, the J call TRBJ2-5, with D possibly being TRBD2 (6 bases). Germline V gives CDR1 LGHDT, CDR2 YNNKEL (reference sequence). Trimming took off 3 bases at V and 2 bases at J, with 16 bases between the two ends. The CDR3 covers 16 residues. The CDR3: CASSHRSGDLQETQYF. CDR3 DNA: TGTGCCAGCAGCCACCGTAGCGGAGACCTTCAAGAGACCCAGTACTTC.

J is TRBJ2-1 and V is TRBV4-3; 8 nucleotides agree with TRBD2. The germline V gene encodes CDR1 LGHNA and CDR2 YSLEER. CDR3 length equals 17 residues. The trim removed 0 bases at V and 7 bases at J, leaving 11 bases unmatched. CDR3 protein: CASSQDILPGLGNEQFF. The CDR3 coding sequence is TGCGCCAGCAGCCAAGACATCTTACCGGGACTAGGTAATGAGCAGTTCTTC.

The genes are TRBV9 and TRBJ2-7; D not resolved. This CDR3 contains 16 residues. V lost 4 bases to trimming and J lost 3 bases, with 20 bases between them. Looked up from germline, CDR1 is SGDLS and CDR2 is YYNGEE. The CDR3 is CASSPLVGSNLYEQYF. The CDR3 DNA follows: TGTGCCAGCAGCCCCCTCGTTGGCAGCAACCTCTACGAGCAGTACTTC.

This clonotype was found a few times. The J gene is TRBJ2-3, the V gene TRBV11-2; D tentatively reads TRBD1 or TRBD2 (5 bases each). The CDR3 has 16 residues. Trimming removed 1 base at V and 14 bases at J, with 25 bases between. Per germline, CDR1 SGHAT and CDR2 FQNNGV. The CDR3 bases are TGTGCCAGCAGCTTAGTTTCCAGGGACGGGCACAGATACGCGTATTTT. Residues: CASSLVSRDGHRYAYF.

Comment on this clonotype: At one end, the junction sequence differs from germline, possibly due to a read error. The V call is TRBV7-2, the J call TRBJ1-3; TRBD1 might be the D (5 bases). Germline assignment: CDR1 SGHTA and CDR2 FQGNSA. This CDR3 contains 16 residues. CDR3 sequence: CASSLGGGISGNIIYF. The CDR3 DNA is TGTGCCAGCAGCTTAGGCGGGGGAATCTCTGGAAACATCATATATTTT.

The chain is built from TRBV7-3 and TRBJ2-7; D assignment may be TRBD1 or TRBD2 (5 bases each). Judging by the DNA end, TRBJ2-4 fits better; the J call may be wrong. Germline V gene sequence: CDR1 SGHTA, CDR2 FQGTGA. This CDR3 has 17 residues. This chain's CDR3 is CASRRPGTKLAKNIQYF. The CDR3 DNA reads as TGTGCCAGCAGACGACCTGGGACCAAGTTAGCCAAAAACATTCAGTACTTC.

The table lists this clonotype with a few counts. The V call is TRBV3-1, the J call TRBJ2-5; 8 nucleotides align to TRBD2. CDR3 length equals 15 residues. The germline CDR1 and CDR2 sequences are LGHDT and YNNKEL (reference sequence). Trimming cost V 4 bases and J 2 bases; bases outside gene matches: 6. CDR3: CASSPLAEDQETQYF. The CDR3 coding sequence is TGTGCCAGCAGCCCACTAGCGGAAGATCAAGAGACCCAGTACTTC.

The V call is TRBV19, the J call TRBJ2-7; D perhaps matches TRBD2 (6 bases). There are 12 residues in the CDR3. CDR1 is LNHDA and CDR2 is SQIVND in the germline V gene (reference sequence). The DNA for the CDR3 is TGTGGATCCTGGGGGGTACCCAACGAGCAGTACTTC. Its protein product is CGSWGVPNEQYF.

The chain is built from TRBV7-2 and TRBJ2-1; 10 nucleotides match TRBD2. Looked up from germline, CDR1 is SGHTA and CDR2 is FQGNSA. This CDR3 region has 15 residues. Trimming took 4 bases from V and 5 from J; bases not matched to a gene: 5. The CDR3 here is CASSSTSGIHNEQFF. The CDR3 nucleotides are TGTGCCAGCAGCTCCACTAGCGGGATACACAATGAGCAGTTCTTC.

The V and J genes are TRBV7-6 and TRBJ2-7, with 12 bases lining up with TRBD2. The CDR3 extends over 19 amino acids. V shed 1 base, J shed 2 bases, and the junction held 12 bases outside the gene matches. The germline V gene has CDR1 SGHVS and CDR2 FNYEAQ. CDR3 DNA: TGTGCCAGCAGCTTAGTAACTAGCGGGAGGTTCCAGCCCCCCTACGAGCAGTACTTC. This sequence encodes CASSLVTSGRFQPPYEQYF.

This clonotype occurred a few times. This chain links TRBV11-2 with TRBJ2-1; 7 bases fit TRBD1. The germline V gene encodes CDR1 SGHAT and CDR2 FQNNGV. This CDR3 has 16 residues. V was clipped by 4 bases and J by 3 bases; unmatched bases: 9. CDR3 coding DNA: TGTGCCAGCAGCTCCCAAACCGGGACAGACTACAATGAGCAGTTCTTC. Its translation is CASSSQTGTDYNEQFF.

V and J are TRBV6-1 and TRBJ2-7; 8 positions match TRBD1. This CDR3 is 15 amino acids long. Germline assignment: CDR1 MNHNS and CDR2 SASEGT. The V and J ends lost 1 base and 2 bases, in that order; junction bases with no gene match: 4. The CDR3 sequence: CASSEGTGTPYEQYF. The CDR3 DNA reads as TGTGCCAGCAGTGAAGGGACAGGGACGCCCTACGAGCAGTACTTC.